The sequence of this T cell receptor beta chain was determined in a study of shared clonotypes between healthy human individuals. Genomic DNA per cell subset filled all wells of several immunoSEQ plates. In the source study's methods: For the immunoSEQ data, sequences were junction-only without quality scores, so filtering differed. Produced via immunoSEQ multiplex PCR; TCRdb's table is partial and in-frame only. That table is the source of V, J and clone size, and D and trimming were worked out from the DNA. Among fewer than 700,000 clones listed, around 78% were seen once. The V end was cut by 5 bases, the J end by 2 bases, with 10 bases between. The germline gives CDR1 WSHSY, CDR2 SAAADI. The CDR3 extends over 14 amino acids. Donors, without exception, were Caucasian adults residing in Nashville, Tennessee.

What was sequenced was PBMCs. The V call is TRBV10-2, the J call TRBJ1-5; no definite D call. This TCR came from a middle-aged woman in good health. Some clones in this sample may be carry-over from other donors' samples. The DNA for the CDR3 is TGCGCCAGCAGTCCCCCCGAGGGCAATCAGCCCCAGCATTTT. Protein: CASSPPEGNQPQHF.